This TCR beta chain is from a study of blood T cells in healthy people across ages. Study results and limitations: Percentage of naive T cells showed a strong correlation with TCR beta diversity.

Primers used in a second PCR of roughly 6 to 11 cycles were a sample-barcoded 5' primer and a J-beta primer mix. Each cDNA was tagged by a template-switch adaptor containing 12 random nucleotides. TCRdb ran MiXCR on the 5' RACE reads and lists one entry per CDR3 protein. This sample has fewer than 2,000,000 distinct CDR3 sequences, with roughly a third found just once. V gave up 1 base and J gave up 10 bases; unmatched junction bases: 9. Germline CDR1 is LGHNA and CDR2 is YNFKEQ. The CDR3 length is 16 residues. Concerning this clonotype: Its target is not known.

Sequencing used blood. The rearrangement joins TRBV4-2 to TRBJ2-1, with TRBD2 matching 11 bases. This TCR was recovered from a woman aged 25-40 years in good health. In DNA, the CDR3 is TGTGCCAGCAGCCAAGGACCCGGGACTAGCGGTTTGGAGCAGTTCTTC. It codes for CASSQGPGTSGLEQFF.